The clone carrying this TCR beta chain was seen ten or more times. Its antigen is undetermined. This sample was taken from a study of T cell repertoires in cytomegalovirus infection. In TCRdb, the reads were re-called with MiXCR into one record per CDR3 protein. The table includes over 150,000 distinct CDR3 sequences, about a sixth detected once. J was trimmed by 7 bases and V by 6 bases; bases with no gene match: 7. CDR1 is SEHNR and CDR2 is FQNEAQ in the germline V gene (reference sequence). The CDR3 runs 13 residues. Findings and limits, study-wide: Carriage of CMV together with the relevant HLA was identifiable through cumulative public TCR beta family frequency. In two of eight donors, the top clonotype was HLA-C-restricted CMV-specific.

The TCR was taken from a human donor in good health (CMV status not recorded). Some clones in this sample may be carry-over from other donors' samples. The rearrangement uses TRBV7-9 and TRBJ1-2; the match to TRBD1 covers 8 bases. Sequencing was performed on CD8+ T cells from PBMCs. The CDR3 coding sequence is TGTGCCAGCAGTGGGACAGGTTCTATTGGCTACACCTTC. Encoded protein: CASSGTGSIGYTF. Full variable domain (remainder filled in from reference TRBV7-9 and TRBJ1-2): DTGVSQNPRHKITKRGQNVTFRCDPISEHNRLYWYRQTLGQGPEFLTYFQNEAQLEKSRLLSDRFSAERPKGSFSTLEIQRTEQGDSAMYLCASSGTGSIGYTFGSGTRLTVV.